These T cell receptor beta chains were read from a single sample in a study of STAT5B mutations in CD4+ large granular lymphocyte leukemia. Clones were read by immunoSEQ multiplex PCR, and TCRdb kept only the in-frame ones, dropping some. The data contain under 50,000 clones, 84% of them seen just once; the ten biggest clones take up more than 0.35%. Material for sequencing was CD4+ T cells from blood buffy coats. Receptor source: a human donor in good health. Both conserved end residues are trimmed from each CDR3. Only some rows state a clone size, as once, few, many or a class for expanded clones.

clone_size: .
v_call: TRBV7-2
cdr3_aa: ASSLNRGYEQY

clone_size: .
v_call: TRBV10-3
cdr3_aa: AIRAGDSYNEQF

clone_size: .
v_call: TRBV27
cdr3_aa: ASSLGAGRLH

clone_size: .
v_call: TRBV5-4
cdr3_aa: ASSLEARQGEY

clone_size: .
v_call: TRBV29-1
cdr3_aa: SVSGGNTEAF

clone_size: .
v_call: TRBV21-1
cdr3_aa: ASSKAGSQSSYNEQF

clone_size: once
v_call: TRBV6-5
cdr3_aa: ASRRASETQY

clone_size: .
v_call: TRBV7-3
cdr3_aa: ASSPGSGLAGGVETQY

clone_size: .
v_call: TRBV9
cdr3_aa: ASSVADRTAEQF

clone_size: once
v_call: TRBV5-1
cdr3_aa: ASSFVGGSYEQY

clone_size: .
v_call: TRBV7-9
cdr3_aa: ASSLLGAEAF

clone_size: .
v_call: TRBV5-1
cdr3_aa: ASSGPSTDTQY

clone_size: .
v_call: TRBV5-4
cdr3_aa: ASSLPTPGNYGYT

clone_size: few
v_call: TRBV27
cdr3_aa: ASSFHLDRGLSGYT

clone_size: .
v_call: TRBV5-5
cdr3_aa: ASSSDISNQPQH

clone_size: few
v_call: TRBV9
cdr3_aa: ASSERGQYGYT

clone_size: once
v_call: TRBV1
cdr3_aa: TSSQDRNRSVSGNTIY

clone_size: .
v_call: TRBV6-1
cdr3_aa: ASSERINEKLF

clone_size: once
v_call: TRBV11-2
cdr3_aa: ASSAGPGEQY

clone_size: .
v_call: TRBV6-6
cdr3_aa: ASRTPGTSGSYEQY

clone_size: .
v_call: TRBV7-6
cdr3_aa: ASSLGTGPSPLH

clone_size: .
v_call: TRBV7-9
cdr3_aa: ASSFHLANPEAF

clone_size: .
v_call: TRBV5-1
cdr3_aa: ASSFDRTYEQY

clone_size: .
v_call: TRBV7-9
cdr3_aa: ASSQRDTEAF

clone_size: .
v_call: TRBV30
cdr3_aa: AWSAKYEQY

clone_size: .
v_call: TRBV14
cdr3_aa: ASSQSRGTEAF

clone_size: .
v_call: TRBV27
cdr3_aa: ASSLAGSNYGYT

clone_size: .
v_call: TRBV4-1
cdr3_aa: ASSHTDKSSTDTQY

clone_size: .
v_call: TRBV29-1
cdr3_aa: SVLRDPYGYT

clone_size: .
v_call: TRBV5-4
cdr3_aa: ASSFQRGNNEQF

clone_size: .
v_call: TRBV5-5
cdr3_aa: ASSPGTPTDPQH

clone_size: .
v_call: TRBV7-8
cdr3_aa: ASSSERGLIEQF

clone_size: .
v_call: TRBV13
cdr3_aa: ASSWGQGGTEAF

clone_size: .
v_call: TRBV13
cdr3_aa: ASSLLAVRNNEQF

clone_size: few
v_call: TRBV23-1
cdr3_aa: ASSQSWVGGTEAF

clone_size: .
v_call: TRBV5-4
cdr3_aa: ASSLTGGNYGYT

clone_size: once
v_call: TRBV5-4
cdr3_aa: ASSLGLAFSTDTQY

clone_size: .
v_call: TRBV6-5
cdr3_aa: ASRGTSGWETQY

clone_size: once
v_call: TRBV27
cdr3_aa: ATKDRLGQPQH

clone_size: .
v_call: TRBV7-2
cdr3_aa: ASSLEVTYEQY

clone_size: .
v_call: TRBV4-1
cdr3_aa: ASSQDGGRQPQH

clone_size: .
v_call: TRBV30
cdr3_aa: AWSRASGLYEQY

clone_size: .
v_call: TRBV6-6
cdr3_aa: ASSTPGGYGYT

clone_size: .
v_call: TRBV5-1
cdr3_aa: ASSLGTSGNTGELF

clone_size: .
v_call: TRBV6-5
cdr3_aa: ASRAGQGLVEQY

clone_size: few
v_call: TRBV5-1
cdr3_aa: ASSPGTQNYGYT

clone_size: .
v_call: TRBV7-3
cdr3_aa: ASGQGHGETQY

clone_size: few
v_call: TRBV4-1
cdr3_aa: ASSQGTARNQPQH

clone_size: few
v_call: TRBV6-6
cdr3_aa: ATRTSGGEKQY

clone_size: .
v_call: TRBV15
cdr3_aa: ATSRDVVKGYEQY

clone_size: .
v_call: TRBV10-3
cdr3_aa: AISELGTRY

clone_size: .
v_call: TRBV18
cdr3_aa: ASSPPSQLSEQY

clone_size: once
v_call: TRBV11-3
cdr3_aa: ASSLGTGELF

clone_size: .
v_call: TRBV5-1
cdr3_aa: ASSSLAGPGNEQF

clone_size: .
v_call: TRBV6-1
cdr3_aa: ASSEAGTDSYEQY

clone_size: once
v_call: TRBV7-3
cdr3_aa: ASSLKLSGTGGNEQF

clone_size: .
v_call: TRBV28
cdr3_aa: ASSLGAGNYGYT